This T cell receptor (beta chain) is from a study of graft-versus-host responses after intestinal transplantation. Study-wide context: Transplants given to recipients were multivisceral, liver-intestinal, or isolated intestinal. Among the recipients, all got anti-thymocyte globulin induction and then tacrolimus and steroids for 2 to 3 years. Study-wide results and limits: Researchers found peak circulating GvH clone levels linked to early post-transplant HvG declines.

The CDR3 sequence is 18 residues long. V lost 3 bases and J lost 1, with 21 bases in between. CDR1 and CDR2 from the germline V gene are MNHNS and SASEGT. Data came from immunoSEQ multiplex PCR; TCRdb stores just in-frame clones and leaves some out. The sample consists of around 120,000 clones, 90% of them appearing once. Concerning this clone: Its target is not known.

The V gene is TRBV6-1, the J gene TRBJ2-5, with D tentatively TRBD1 (6 bases). The TCR was taken from a human donor who received an intestinal transplant. The source material was unstimulated CD4+ T cells sorted from spleen or lymph node cells, sampled before intestinal transplant. Here the CDR3 reads CASSDRPGTPNAQETQYF. The CDR3 DNA follows: TGTGCCAGCAGTGATCGCCCAGGGACACCTAATGCCCAAGAGACCCAGTACTTC.